The clone carrying this TCR beta chain was seen many times. From the RT-PCR reads, TCRdb called clonotypes with MiXCR, one entry per CDR3 protein. The table shows 550,000 to 750,000 distinct CDR3 sequences, with over 12% occurring only once. V was shortened by 0 bases and J by 5 bases, with 11 bases between the two germline ends. CDR1 SGHRS and CDR2 YFSETQ come from the germline V gene. There are 15 residues in the CDR3. The sample comprised memory CD4+ T cells from blood. The receptor's source is a female donor in good health, serving as a healthy control. The chain is built from TRBV5-1 and TRBJ1-4; D gene uncertain. The CDR3 region has the DNA TGCGCCAGCAGCTTGGCCTCAGGTTCAAATGAAAAACTGTTTTTT. Protein: CASSLASGSNEKLFF.